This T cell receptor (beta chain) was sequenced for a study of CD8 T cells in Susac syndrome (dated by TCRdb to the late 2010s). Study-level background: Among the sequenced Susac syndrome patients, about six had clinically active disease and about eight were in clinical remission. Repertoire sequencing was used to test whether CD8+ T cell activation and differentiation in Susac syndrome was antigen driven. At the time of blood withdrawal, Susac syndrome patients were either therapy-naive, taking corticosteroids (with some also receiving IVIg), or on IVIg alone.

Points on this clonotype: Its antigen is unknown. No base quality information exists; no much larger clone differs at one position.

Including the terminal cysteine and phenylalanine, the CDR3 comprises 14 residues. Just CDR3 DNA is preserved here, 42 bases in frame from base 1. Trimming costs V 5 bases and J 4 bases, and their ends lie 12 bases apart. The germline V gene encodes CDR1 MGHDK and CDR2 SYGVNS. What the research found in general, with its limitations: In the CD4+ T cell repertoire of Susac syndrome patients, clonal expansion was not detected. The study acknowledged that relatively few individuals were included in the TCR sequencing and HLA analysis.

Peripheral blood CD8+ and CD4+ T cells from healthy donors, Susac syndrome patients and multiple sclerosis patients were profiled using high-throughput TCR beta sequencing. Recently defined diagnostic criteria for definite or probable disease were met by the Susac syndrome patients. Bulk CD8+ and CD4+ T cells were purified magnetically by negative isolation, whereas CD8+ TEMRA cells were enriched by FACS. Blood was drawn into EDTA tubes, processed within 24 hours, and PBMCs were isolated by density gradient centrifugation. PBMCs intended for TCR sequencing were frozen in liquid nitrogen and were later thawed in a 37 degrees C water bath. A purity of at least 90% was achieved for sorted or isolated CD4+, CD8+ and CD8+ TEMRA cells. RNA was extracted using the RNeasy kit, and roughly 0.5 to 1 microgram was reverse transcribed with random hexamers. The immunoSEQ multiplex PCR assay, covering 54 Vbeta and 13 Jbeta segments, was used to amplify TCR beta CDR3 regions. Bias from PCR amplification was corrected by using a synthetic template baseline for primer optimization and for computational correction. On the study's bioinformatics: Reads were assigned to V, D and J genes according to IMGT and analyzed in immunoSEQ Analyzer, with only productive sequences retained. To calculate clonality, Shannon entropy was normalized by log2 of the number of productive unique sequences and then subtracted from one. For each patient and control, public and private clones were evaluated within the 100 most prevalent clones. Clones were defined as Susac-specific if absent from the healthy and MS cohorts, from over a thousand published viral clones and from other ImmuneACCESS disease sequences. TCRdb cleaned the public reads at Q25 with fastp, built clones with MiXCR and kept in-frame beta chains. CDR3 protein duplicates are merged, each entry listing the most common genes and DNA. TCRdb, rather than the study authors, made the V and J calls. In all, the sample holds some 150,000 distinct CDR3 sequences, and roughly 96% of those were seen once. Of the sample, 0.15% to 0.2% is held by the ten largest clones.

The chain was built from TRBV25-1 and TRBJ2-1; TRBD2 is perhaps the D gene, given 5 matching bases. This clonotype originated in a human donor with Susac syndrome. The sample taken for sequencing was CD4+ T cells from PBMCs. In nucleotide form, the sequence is TGTGCCAGCAGTCCTTCGGGAAGTTACAATGAGCAGTTCTTC. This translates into CASSPSGSYNEQFF. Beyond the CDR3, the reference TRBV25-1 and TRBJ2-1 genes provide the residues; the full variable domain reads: EADIYQTPRYLVIGTGKKITLECSQTMGHDKMYWYQQDPGMELHLIHYSYGVNSTEKGDLSSESTVSRIRTEHFPLTLESARPSHTSQYLCASSPSGSYNEQFFGPGTRLTVL.